Reported below is one T cell receptor (beta chain). Its antigen is currently not known. No clone much larger than this one lies a single base away; base qualities are absent. The trial excluded patients who had a history of autoimmune disease or who were on systemic immunosuppression. Peripheral blood for TCR sequencing was drawn from every dose cohort at baseline, at cycle 4 day 1 and at cycle 7 day 1. The samples were drawn from a first-in-human, open-label, multicenter phase I dose-escalation trial of ivuxolimab. Adults with locally advanced or metastatic head and neck squamous cell, hepatocellular, melanoma or renal cell carcinoma were enrolled in the trial. Before TCR sequencing, CD4+ T cells and CD8+ T cells from peripheral blood were sorted into separate populations. The sample originates from a study of OX40 agonist ivuxolimab in advanced cancers. Regarding the research as a whole: The costimulatory receptor OX40 (CD134) was targeted by ivuxolimab, a fully human IgG2 agonistic monoclonal antibody. Partial responses were achieved by three dose-escalation patients, of whom one had hepatocellular carcinoma and two had cutaneous melanoma. In the dose-escalation cohort, approximately 82% of patients were male, and the mean age was 60 years with a range of 23 to 79. Patients were allowed to have had prior anti-PD-1, anti-PD-L1 or anti-CTLA-4 therapy, and approximately 40% of the dose-escalation patients had been treated with checkpoint inhibitors. Intravenous ivuxolimab was administered to patients every 2 weeks at six dose levels: 0.01, 0.1, 0.3, 1.5, 3 and 10 mg/kg. The point of sequencing TCRbeta in the periphery was to test whether ivuxolimab changed TCR sequence diversity and drove clonal T-cell expansion. Among the 52 dose-escalation patients, approximately 20 had hepatocellular carcinoma, roughly 15 melanoma, 9 renal cell carcinoma and 9 head and neck cancer. The paper describes the monotherapy dose-escalation part (N ≈ 50 patients) of the phase I trial of ivuxolimab. What the authors observed across the whole study: Antigen specificity was not determined for the clonally expanded peripheral T cells. At doses of 0.1 to 3.0 mg/kg, clonal expansion of both CD4+ and CD8+ blood T cells was observed from baseline to week 6. In partial responders in the 0.1-3.0 mg/kg groups, normalized peripheral clonal expansion was found to be among the lowest, especially among CD8+ T cells. After ivuxolimab, more expanded clones were found on average in CD8+ T cells than in CD4+ T cells. Low levels of normalized T-cell clonal expansion were also seen in some patients who did not respond.

Genomic DNA was isolated from the sorted cells so that the TCRbeta CDR3 region could be sequenced. TCRbeta CDR3 regions were sequenced using the immunoSEQ Assay. In TCRdb, the immuneACCESS table is reduced to in-frame sequences with V and J assigned. These tables do not hold every clone; where another copy was compared, an unresolved V gene accounts for under half, and the others remain unexplained. Recorded for this sample are some 76,000 clones; 84% of them occurred a single time. Roughly 7% of the sample is held by the ten biggest clonotypes. According to the germline V gene, CDR1 reads SGHDT and CDR2 reads YYEEEE. Including cysteine and phenylalanine, the CDR3 has 14 amino acids. Kept here is only the CDR3 DNA, which spans 42 bases and is read in frame from base 1. V lost 1 base and J lost 0 bases; the stretch between them is 5 bases long.

This sequence uses TRBV5-6 and TRBJ2-1; the D gene remains uncertain. The TCR was taken from an adult with an advanced solid tumor such as melanoma, head and neck, liver or kidney cancer. This material consisted of CD4+ or CD8+ T cells sorted from blood, taken in a trial of the OX40 agonist ivuxolimab. The CDR3 region reads CASSLWASYNEQFF. At the DNA level, the sequence is TGTGCCAGCAGCTTGTGGGCCTCCTACAATGAGCAGTTCTTC.